This TCR beta chain was recovered during a study of blood T cell repertoires in COVID-19. Germline V gene data show CDR1 as MNHEY and CDR2 as SVGAGI. V dropped 5 bases and J dropped 7 bases, with 14 bases sitting between them. CDR3 size: 14 residues. Produced via immunoSEQ multiplex PCR; TCRdb's table is partial and in-frame only. The data contain approximately 250,000 clones, roughly 88% of them singletons. The chain is built from TRBV6-5 and TRBJ1-4; D possibly corresponds to TRBD1 (6 bases). Sequencing was performed on peripheral blood. The receptor was derived from an elderly woman with COVID-19, enrolled during active disease. The CDR3 sequence: CASSLTGYSEKLFF. In DNA form, the CDR3 reads TGTGCCAGCAGTCTTACAGGGTATAGTGAAAAACTGTTTTTT.